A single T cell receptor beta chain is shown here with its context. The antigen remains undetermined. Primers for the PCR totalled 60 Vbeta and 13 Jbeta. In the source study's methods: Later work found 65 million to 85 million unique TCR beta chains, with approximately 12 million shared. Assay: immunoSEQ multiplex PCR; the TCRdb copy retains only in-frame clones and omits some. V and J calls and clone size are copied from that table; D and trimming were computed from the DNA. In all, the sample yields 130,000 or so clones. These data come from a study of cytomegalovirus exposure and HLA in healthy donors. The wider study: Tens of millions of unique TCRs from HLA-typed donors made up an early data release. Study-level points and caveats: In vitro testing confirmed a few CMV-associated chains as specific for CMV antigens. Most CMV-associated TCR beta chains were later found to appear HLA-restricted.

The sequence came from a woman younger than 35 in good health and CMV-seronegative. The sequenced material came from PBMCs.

CDR3 DNA sequence: TGTGCCTGGAGTGTACGCAAGACAGGGGGCCCAGATACGCAGTATTTT. It codes for CAWSVRKTGGPDTQYF. This chain uses TRBV30 with TRBJ2-3; 10 bases are a match to TRBD1. Germline lookup yields CDR1 GTSNPN and CDR2 SVGIG (reference sequence). The V segment lost 0 bases and the J segment 4 bases; nucleotides outside the gene matches: 7. This CDR3 has 16 amino acids.